A single sample gave rise to the 4 T cell receptor beta chains below, sequenced in a study of CD8 T cells in ankylosing spondylitis. Each CDR3 protein is one row after TCRdb ran MiXCR on the 5' RACE reads. The sample lists 250,000 to 400,000 distinct CDR3 sequences, roughly 10% seen once, with 9.1% in the top ten. The sequenced sample was blood, either unsorted or a sorted T cell fraction (not recorded which). These receptor sequences come from a female donor with ankylosing spondylitis or in good health (not recorded which).

The chain joins TRBV7-2 to TRBJ2-1; 7 bases match TRBD1. CDR3 length: 13 amino acids. The germline CDR1 and CDR2 sequences are SGHTA and FQGNSA. Trimming removed 6 bases from V and 7 bases from J; junction bases left unmatched: 6. The CDR3 DNA reads as TGTGCCAGCAGATGGGACAGACTAAATGAGCAGTTCTTC. As protein: CASRWDRLNEQFF.

This clonotype appeared many times. In DNA, the CDR3 is TGCGCCAGCAGCGTATTAATGGGACAGGGAAGGAGAAATGAGCAGTTCTTC. It encodes CASSVLMGQGRRNEQFF. V and J are TRBV5-1 and TRBJ2-1; 9 bases match TRBD1. Germline CDR1 SGHRS, CDR2 YFSETQ. V shed 4 bases and J 7 bases; nucleotides not matched to a gene: 15. The CDR3 totals 17 residues.

The J gene is TRBJ1-3, the V gene TRBV28; no clear D. Germline CDR1 MDHEN, CDR2 SYDVKM. The CDR3 is 14 amino acids. The V gene lost 3 bases and the J gene lost 2 bases, with 8 bases spanning the gap. This CDR3 reads CASSFLTPGNTIYF. The CDR3 DNA is TGTGCCAGCAGTTTCCTCACCCCTGGAAACACCATATATTTT.

This clonotype appeared many times. The V gene is TRBV7-9, the J gene TRBJ1-1, with D possibly being TRBD1 (5 bases). Per germline, CDR1 SEHNR and CDR2 FQNEAQ (reference sequence). The CDR3 covers 17 residues. V dropped 5 bases and J dropped 0 bases, with 19 bases sitting between them. The CDR3 spells CASSPTKGRRMNTEAFF. Here the CDR3 DNA reads TGTGCCAGCAGCCCAACGAAGGGGCGAAGGATGAACACTGAAGCTTTCTTT.